This note documents a single T cell receptor (beta chain) sequence. The ends lost 3 bases at V and 7 bases at J; junction bases unmatched: 10. This CDR3 has 16 residues. The germline gives CDR1 SGHTA, CDR2 FQGNSA. The data are from a study of glioma-infiltrating T cells. Amplification of TCR alpha and beta CDR3 regions from RNA used iRepertoire nested multiplex PCR. Using its own MiXCR run on the multiplex PCR reads, TCRdb lists one record per CDR3 protein. The data hold approximately 140,000 distinct CDR3 sequences, with approximately 24% observed a single time. Sequenced material: glioma tissue, nonneoplastic brain tissue, or PBMCs (not recorded which). V and J are TRBV7-2 and TRBJ2-2, with 8 positions matching TRBD1. The TCR originated in a human donor with low-grade glioma or glioblastoma, undergoing nonglioma brain surgery, or in good health (not recorded which). As DNA, the CDR3 is TGTGCCAGCAGCTTGAATACCCAGGGGGCTGTCGGGGAGCTGTTTTTT. It codes for CASSLNTQGAVGELFF.